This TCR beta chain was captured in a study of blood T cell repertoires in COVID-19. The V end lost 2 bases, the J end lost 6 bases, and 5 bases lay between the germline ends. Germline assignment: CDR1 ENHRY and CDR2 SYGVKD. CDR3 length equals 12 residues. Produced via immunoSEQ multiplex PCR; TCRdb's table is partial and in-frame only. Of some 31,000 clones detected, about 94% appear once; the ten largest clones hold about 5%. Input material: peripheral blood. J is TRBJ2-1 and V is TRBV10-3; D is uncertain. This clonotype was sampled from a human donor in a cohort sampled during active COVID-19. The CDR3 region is CAISEGSNEQFF. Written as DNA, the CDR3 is TGTGCCATCAGTGAGGGTAGCAATGAGCAGTTCTTC.